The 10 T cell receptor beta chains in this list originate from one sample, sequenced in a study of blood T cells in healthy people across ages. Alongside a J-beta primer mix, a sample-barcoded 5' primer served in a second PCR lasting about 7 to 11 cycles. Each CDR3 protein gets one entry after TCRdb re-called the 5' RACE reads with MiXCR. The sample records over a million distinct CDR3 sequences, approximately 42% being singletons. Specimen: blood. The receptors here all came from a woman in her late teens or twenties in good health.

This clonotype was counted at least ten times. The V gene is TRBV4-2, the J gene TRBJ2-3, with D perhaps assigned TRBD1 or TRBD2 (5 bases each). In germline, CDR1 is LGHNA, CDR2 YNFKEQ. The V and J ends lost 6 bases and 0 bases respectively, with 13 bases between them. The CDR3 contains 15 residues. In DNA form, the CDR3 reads TGTGCCAGCAGGCGAGAGGGGCCAAGCACAGATACGCAGTATTTT. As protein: CASRREGPSTDTQYF.

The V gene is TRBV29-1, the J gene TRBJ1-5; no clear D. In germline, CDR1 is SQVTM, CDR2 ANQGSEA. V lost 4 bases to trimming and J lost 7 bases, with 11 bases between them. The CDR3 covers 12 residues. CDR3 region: CSVAGLGQPQHF. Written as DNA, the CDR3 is TGCAGCGTTGCGGGTCTGGGGCAGCCCCAGCATTTT.

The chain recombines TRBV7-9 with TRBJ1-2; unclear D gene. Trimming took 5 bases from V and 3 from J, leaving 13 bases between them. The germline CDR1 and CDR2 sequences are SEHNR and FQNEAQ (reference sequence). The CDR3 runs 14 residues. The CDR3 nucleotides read TGTGCCAGCAGCCCAGACCTGTGGGACTATGGCTACACCTTC. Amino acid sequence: CASSPDLWDYGYTF.

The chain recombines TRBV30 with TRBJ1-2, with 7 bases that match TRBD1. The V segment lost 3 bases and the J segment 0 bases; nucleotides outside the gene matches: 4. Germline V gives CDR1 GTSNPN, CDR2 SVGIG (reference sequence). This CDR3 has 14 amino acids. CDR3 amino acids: CAWSRTGTNYGYTF. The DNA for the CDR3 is TGTGCCTGGAGCAGGACAGGAACTAACTATGGCTACACCTTC.

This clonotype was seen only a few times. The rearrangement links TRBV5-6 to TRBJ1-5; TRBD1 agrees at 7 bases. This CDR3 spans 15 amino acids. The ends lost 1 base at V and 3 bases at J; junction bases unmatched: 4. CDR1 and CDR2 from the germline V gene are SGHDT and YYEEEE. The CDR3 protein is CASSLKGASNQPQHF. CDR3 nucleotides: TGTGCCAGCAGCTTGAAGGGGGCGTCCAATCAGCCCCAGCATTTT.

The CDR3 DNA sequence: TGTGCCAGCAGCGAGTCTAGAAGCTCCTACAATGAGCAGTACTTC. Amino acids: CASSESRSSYNEQYF. V and J are TRBV7-3 and TRBJ2-1; D unresolved. The J call may be in error: the DNA end matches TRBJ2-7 better. CDR3 size: 15 residues. The germline V gene has CDR1 SGHTA and CDR2 FQGTGA.

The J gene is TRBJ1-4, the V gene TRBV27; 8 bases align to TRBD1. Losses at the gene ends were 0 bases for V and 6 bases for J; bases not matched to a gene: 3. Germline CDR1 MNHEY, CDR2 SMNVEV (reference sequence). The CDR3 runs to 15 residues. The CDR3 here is CASSLSGQGYEKLFF. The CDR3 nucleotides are TGTGCCAGCAGTTTATCAGGACAGGGATATGAAAAACTGTTTTTT.

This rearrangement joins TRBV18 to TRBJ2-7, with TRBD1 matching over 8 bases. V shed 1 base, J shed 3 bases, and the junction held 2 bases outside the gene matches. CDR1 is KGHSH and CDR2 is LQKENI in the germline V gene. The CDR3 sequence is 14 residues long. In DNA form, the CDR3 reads TGTGCCAGCTCACCACAGGGGACAGGCTACGAGCAGTACTTC. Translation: CASSPQGTGYEQYF.

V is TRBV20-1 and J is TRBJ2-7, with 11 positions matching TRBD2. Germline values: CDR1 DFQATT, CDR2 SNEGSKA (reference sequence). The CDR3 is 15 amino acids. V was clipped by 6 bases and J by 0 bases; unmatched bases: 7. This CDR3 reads CSAPSSGGSSYEQYF. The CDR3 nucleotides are TGCAGTGCACCTTCTAGCGGGGGGAGCTCCTACGAGCAGTACTTC.

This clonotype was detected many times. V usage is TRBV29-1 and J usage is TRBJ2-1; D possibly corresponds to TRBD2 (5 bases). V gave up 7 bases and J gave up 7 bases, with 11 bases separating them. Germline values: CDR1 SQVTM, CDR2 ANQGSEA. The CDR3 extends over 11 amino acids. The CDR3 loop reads CSDFRENEQFF. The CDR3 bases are TGCAGCGATTTTAGGGAGAATGAGCAGTTCTTC.